The next 19 T cell receptor beta chains were all read from a single sample in a study of shared clonotypes between healthy human individuals. Only CD45RO-negative cells positively selected for CCR7 counted as naive CD8 cells, so terminally differentiated effector memory CD45RA+ cells were excluded. Repertoires were generated with immunoSEQ multiplex PCR, while TCRdb's copy carries only in-frame clones and drops some. The data show about 870,000 clones, around 93% seen once. The specimen sequenced was naive CD8+ T cells sorted from blood. Every receptor here comes from a young man in good health.

The chain uses TRBV29-1 and TRBJ2-1; D assignment may be TRBD1 or TRBD2 (6 bases each). The germline V and J ends were trimmed by 7 bases and 4 bases, with 17 bases remaining between them. The CDR3 consists of 14 residues. Germline V gives CDR1 SQVTM, CDR2 ANQGSEA. The CDR3 reads CSAGAAEGYNEQFF. The CDR3 nucleotides are TGCAGCGCGGGGGCGGCGGAGGGTTACAATGAGCAGTTCTTC.

The chain employs TRBV6-1 and TRBJ1-5; D is unresolved. Germline assignment: CDR1 MNHNS and CDR2 SASEGT. The V and J ends lost 3 bases and 7 bases respectively, with 19 bases between them. The length of the CDR3 is 16 residues. The CDR3 DNA reads as TGTGCCAGCAGTGAGATTGCAGGAGTACCTACGCAGCCCCAGCATTTT. This encodes CASSEIAGVPTQPQHF.

The chain combines TRBV19 with TRBJ2-7; D is ambiguous. Deletions cut 7 bases from V and 0 bases from J, with 7 bases between. Germline CDR1 and CDR2: LNHDA and SQIVND (reference sequence). The CDR3 has 12 residues. The CDR3 loop is CASTDNSYEQYF. CDR3 in DNA: TGTGCCAGTACTGACAACTCCTACGAGCAGTACTTC.

The chain uses TRBV6-6 and TRBJ1-3; D is ambiguous. The length of the CDR3 is 14 residues. V was pared by 0 bases and J by 5 bases, with 8 bases between. Germline V gene sequence: CDR1 MNHNY, CDR2 SVGAGI (reference sequence). The CDR3 sequence: CASSYSGLRNTIYF. In DNA form, the CDR3 reads TGTGCCAGCAGTTACTCAGGCCTGAGAAACACCATATATTTT.

The rearrangement links TRBV4-1 to TRBJ2-1, with D hard to call. Germline values: CDR1 MGHRA, CDR2 YSYEKL. V gave up 0 bases and J gave up 4 bases, with 10 bases separating them. The CDR3 contains 15 residues. The CDR3 DNA sequence: TGCGCCAGCAGCCAAGACCTCACGACTTACAATGAGCAGTTCTTC. Protein sequence: CASSQDLTTYNEQFF.

The rearrangement joins TRBV19 to TRBJ2-5; 9 bases line up with TRBD2. Germline CDR1 and CDR2: LNHDA and SQIVND (reference sequence). The V segment lost 3 bases and the J segment 4 bases; nucleotides outside the gene matches: 6. The CDR3 length is 15 residues. The CDR3 sequence: CASSMAGGLGETQYF. The DNA of the CDR3 is TGTGCCAGTAGTATGGCGGGAGGGCTAGGAGAGACCCAGTACTTC.

For this clone: A far larger clone is off by one base, so a read error is likely. The gene calls are TRBV4-1 and TRBJ2-5; D is tentatively TRBD1 or TRBD2 (6 bases each). Looked up from germline, CDR1 is MGHRA and CDR2 is YSYEKL. The CDR3 runs to 16 residues. V lost 4 bases and J 4 bases, leaving 19 bases between the germline ends. This chain's CDR3 is CASSRAGGPDGETQYF. In DNA, the CDR3 is TGCGCCAGCAGCCGAGCCGGGGGCCCCGACGGAGAGACCCAGTACTTC.

CDR3 DNA sequence: TGTGCCAGCTTGGACAGGGTGAATGGCTACACCTTC. Translating gives CASLDRVNGYTF. V and J are TRBV9 and TRBJ1-2, with TRBD1 matching 8 bases. J gave up 6 bases and V 7 bases, and 5 bases lay outside the gene matches. This CDR3 region has 12 residues. Germline V lookup: CDR1 SGDLS, CDR2 YYNGEE.

The V and J genes are TRBV10-3 and TRBJ2-1, with D perhaps given as TRBD1 or TRBD2 (6 bases each). V gave up 8 bases and J gave up 5 bases, with 16 bases separating them. The CDR3 contains 14 residues. The germline V gene has CDR1 ENHRY and CDR2 SYGVKD. Written as DNA, the CDR3 is TGTGCCATCCTTGACGTTGGGGGGCACAATGAGCAGTTCTTC. As protein: CAILDVGGHNEQFF.

The V and J genes are TRBV28 and TRBJ1-1; the D gene is possibly TRBD1 (5 bases). Germline assignment: CDR1 MDHEN and CDR2 SYDVKM. Trimming took off 5 bases at V and 0 bases at J, with 16 bases between the two ends. CDR3 length equals 16 residues. The CDR3 DNA reads TGTGCCAGCAGTCCCTTAAGTGCAGGGCTGAACACTGAAGCTTTCTTT. It translates to CASSPLSAGLNTEAFF.

The CDR3 protein is CASSAKGGLAGGEQYF. In nucleotides, the CDR3 is TGTGCCAGCAGTGCGAAAGGGGGACTAGCGGGAGGCGAGCAGTACTTC. This chain uses TRBV2 with TRBJ2-7; 15 bases line up with TRBD2. Trimming took 4 bases from V and 6 from J; bases not matched to a gene: 7. Germline CDR1 is SNHLY and CDR2 is FYNNEI. The CDR3 is 16 amino acids.

The V gene is TRBV4-3, the J gene TRBJ2-1; D is possibly TRBD2 (7 bases). CDR1 is LGHNA, CDR2 YSLEER, per germline. The CDR3 has 18 residues. V gave up 3 bases and J gave up 1 base, with 19 bases separating them. The CDR3 DNA follows: TGCGCCAGCAGCCAGGGGGCTAGCGGCCCCGAGTCCTACAATGAGCAGTTCTTC. Translating it yields CASSQGASGPESYNEQFF.

The rearrangement uses TRBV5-4 and TRBJ2-3; D is uncertain. Trimming removed 9 bases at V and 6 bases at J, with 11 bases between. CDR1 is SGHNT, CDR2 YYREEE, per germline (reference sequence). CDR3 size: 11 residues. The CDR3 protein is CATEWLDTQYF. In DNA, the CDR3 is TGTGCCACTGAGTGGTTGGATACGCAGTATTTT.

This clone was seen just once. This chain joins TRBV6-5 and TRBJ2-1, with a possible D match to TRBD1 (5 bases). V was shortened by 6 bases and J by 3 bases, with 15 bases between the two germline ends. CDR3 size: 15 residues. CDR1 and CDR2 (germline): MNHEY, SVGAGI. CDR3 sequence: CASSQGPMVYNEQFF. Here the CDR3 DNA reads TGTGCCAGCAGCCAGGGCCCCATGGTCTACAATGAGCAGTTCTTC.

The DNA for the CDR3 is TGCGCCAGCAGTGAGTCGTGGGGTCCCACAGATACGCAGTATTTT. It yields the protein CASSESWGPTDTQYF. The chain carries TRBV10-1 and TRBJ2-3; D is uncertain. The CDR3 runs to 15 residues. V was shortened by 0 bases and J by 2 bases, with 9 bases between the two germline ends. CDR1 and CDR2 (germline): WNHNN, SYGVQD (reference sequence).

In DNA, the CDR3 is TGTGCCAGTAGTATAGGGGTAGGGGGAGCCAAAAACATTCAGTACTTC. Translation gives CASSIGVGGAKNIQYF. The chain is built from TRBV19 and TRBJ2-4, with D maybe TRBD1 (6 bases). Germline CDR1 is LNHDA and CDR2 is SQIVND (reference sequence). CDR3 length equals 16 residues. The V gene lost 1 base and the J gene lost 0 bases, with 10 bases spanning the gap.

The chain recombines TRBV5-6 with TRBJ2-3; possibly TRBD2 for D (5 bases). The CDR3 is 17 residues long. In germline, CDR1 is SGHDT, CDR2 YYEEEE. V dropped 0 bases and J dropped 3 bases, with 17 bases sitting between them. CDR3 residues: CASSLAGPGEPTDTQYF. For the CDR3, the DNA is TGTGCCAGCAGCTTGGCCGGGCCTGGGGAGCCGACAGATACGCAGTATTTT.

The V gene is TRBV7-9, the J gene TRBJ2-1; 9 bases map to TRBD2. V was clipped by 2 bases and J by 6 bases; unmatched bases: 8. The germline gives CDR1 SEHNR, CDR2 FQNEAQ (reference sequence). This CDR3 comprises 16 residues. CDR3: CASSLTVAGVGNEQFF. CDR3 sequence (DNA): TGTGCCAGCAGCTTAACCGTAGCGGGAGTGGGCAATGAGCAGTTCTTC. The complete variable domain, with remaining parts taken from reference TRBV7-9 and TRBJ2-1, reads DTGVSQNPRHKITKRGQNVTFRCDPISEHNRLYWYRQTLGQGPEFLTYFQNEAQLEKSRLLSDRFSAERPKGSFSTLEIQRTEQGDSAMYLCASSLTVAGVGNEQFFGPGTRLTVL.

The chain joins TRBV27 to TRBJ2-1; 10 bases map to TRBD2. J gave up 4 bases and V 3 bases, and 3 bases lay outside the gene matches. The CDR3 has 15 amino acids. The germline V gene has CDR1 MNHEY and CDR2 SMNVEV (reference sequence). Here the CDR3 DNA reads TGTGCCAGCAGTTTTGTTAGCGGGAGGTACAATGAGCAGTTCTTC. Translating it yields CASSFVSGRYNEQFF.